This is a list of T cell receptor beta chains from one sample in a study of blood T cells in healthy people across ages. TCRdb re-called the 5' RACE reads with MiXCR, one entry per CDR3 protein. The top ten clones hold more than 20% of a sample with 1.5 million to 2 million distinct CDR3 sequences, 30% to 40% of them seen once. Sequencing used blood. The receptors here all came from a human donor in good health. The CDR3 runs from the conserved cysteine through the conserved F or W. The D gene is left open where the match is weak. Not every row has a clone size; where given, it reads once, few, many or a size class.

d_call	v_call	j_call	clone_size	cdr3_nt	cdr3_aa
.	TRBV19	TRBJ2-1	few	TGTGCCAGTACGAGAAGTCAGGGGAGCTCCTACAATGAGCAGTTCTTC	CASTRSQGSSYNEQFF
.	TRBV7-2	TRBJ2-1	.	TGTGCCAGCAGCTTAAAAGGGCGGGGAAGCTCCTGCAATGAGCAGTTCTTC	CASSLKGRGSSCNEQFF
TRBD2	TRBV7-6	TRBJ2-3	.	TGTGCCAGCAGCTCCCTGATAGCGGGGAGCACAGATACGCAGTATTTT	CASSSLIAGSTDTQYF
TRBD2	TRBV9	TRBJ2-1	few	TGTGCCAGCAGCGTAGAAGCGGGGGGGCTCAATGAGCAGTTCTTC	CASSVEAGGLNEQFF
.	TRBV6-1	TRBJ2-1	.	TGTGCCAGCAGTGTAATGATCGAAGGGTTCAATGAGCAGTTCTTC	CASSVMIEGFNEQFF
.	TRBV24-1	TRBJ2-5	.	TGTGCCACCAGTGATTTTCCCCATGAGCAGTACTTC	CATSDFPHEQYF
.	TRBV15	TRBJ1-2	few	TGTGCCACCAGACAGGGATGGGGGGGCTACACCTTC	CATRQGWGGYTF
TRBD2	TRBV9	TRBJ2-1	.	TGTGCCAGCAGCGTAGTTGCGGGGGGCAATGAGCAGTTCTTC	CASSVVAGGNEQFF
.	TRBV29-1	TRBJ2-3	few	TGCAGCGTGGAGGGGCTTAGCACAGATACGCAGTATTTT	CSVEGLSTDTQYF
TRBD1	TRBV5-5	TRBJ1-1	.	TGTGCCAGCAGCTCTACGACACAGGGGTTGGCTGAAGCTTTCTTT	CASSSTTQGLAEAFF
.	TRBV15	TRBJ2-1	few	TGTGCCACCAGCAGAGTAGGGAACAATGAGCAGTTCTTC	CATSRVGNNEQFF
TRBD2	TRBV6-2/TRBV6-3	TRBJ2-3	.	TGTGCCAGCAGTTACGGGACTAGCGGAGAGTTAGATACGCAGTATTTT	CASSYGTSGELDTQYF
.	TRBV15	TRBJ1-4	.	TGTGCCACCAGCAGAGATCTGAACGACGAAAAACGGTTTTTT	CATSRDLNDEKRFF
TRBD2	TRBV25-1	TRBJ2-3	.	TGTGCCAGCAGTGAATCCCCGCTAGCGGGAAGCACAGATACGCAGTATTTT	CASSESPLAGSTDTQYF
.	TRBV5-1	TRBJ2-7	few	TGCGCCAGCAGCTTAGGGACGGACTTTGGCGAGCAGTACTTC	CASSLGTDFGEQYF
.	TRBV4-3	TRBJ2-7	few	TGCGCCAGCAGCCCCTTTCAGGGATACGAGCAGTACTTC	CASSPFQGYEQYF
.	TRBV20-1	TRBJ2-7	few	TGCAGTGCCAATCTAAACCGGGCCAACCTCCACGAGCAGTACTTC	CSANLNRANLHEQYF
.	TRBV5-1	TRBJ1-2	.	TGCGCCAGCAGCGCCGGGACGGTTAACTATGGCCACACCTTC	CASSAGTVNYGHTF
.	TRBV7-2	TRBJ1-4	few	TGTGCCAGCAGCTTAAATGCAGGGGACAATGAAAAACTGTTTTTT	CASSLNAGDNEKLFF
TRBD1	TRBV29-1	TRBJ1-1	.	TGCAGCGGCTCGACAGGGCTGAACACTGAAGCTTTCTTT	CSGSTGLNTEAFF
TRBD2	TRBV6-6	TRBJ2-1	.	TGTGCCAGCAGTTACGGAGCTAGCGGGGGCCTCAATGAGCAGTTCTTC	CASSYGASGGLNEQFF
.	TRBV29-1	TRBJ1-2	.	TGCAGCGTCGGGTCGACAGTAAAAAACTATGGCTACACCTTC	CSVGSTVKNYGYTF
.	TRBV7-2	TRBJ1-2	few	TGTGCCAGCAGCCTACAGGCGGTAGGTGGCTACACCTTC	CASSLQAVGGYTF
TRBD2	TRBV29-1	TRBJ2-7	many	TGCAGCGTTGTTAGGACCGGGGTTAGCGGGGGTGAGCAGTACTTC	CSVVRTGVSGGEQYF
.	TRBV27	TRBJ2-5	.	TGTGCCAGCAGTGCATCCCCGAAACTATTTGCCAGGGGAAGAAGAGAGACCCAGTACTTC	CASSASPKLFARGRRETQYF
.	TRBV6-2/TRBV6-3	TRBJ2-1	few	TGTGCCAGCAGCGTGATCTGGGGTACAATCAATGAGCAGTTCTTC	CASSVIWGTINEQFF
.	TRBV5-1	TRBJ2-5	.	TGCGCCAGCAGCTGGGTGTCAGGGTTTCAAGAGACCCAGTACTTC	CASSWVSGFQETQYF